The 8 T cell receptor beta chains presented below share a single source sample, sequenced in a study of cytomegalovirus exposure and HLA in healthy donors. PCR employed 60 Vbeta and 13 Jbeta primers. Using immunoSEQ multiplex PCR, the repertoire was profiled, and TCRdb retains in-frame clones only, with some absent. The table records 170,000 or so clones, almost 85% of them present only once. Sequenced sample: PBMCs. The receptors come from a boy aged 2 to 9 in good health and CMV-seronegative.

The rearrangement joins TRBV6-1 to TRBJ2-7, with D possibly matching TRBD1 (6 bases). Germline-derived CDR1 and CDR2 are MNHNS and SASEGT. This CDR3 comprises 14 residues. Trimming cost V 6 bases and J 4 bases, with 16 bases left between them. The CDR3 nucleotides are TGTGCCAGCAGCCCGGACCTAGGGGGATACGAGCAGTACTTC. The encoded protein is CASSPDLGGYEQYF.

This clone was observed once. This chain links TRBV20-1 with TRBJ2-3; 9 nucleotides match TRBD2. The CDR3 loop spans 11 amino acids. The germline CDR1 and CDR2 sequences are DFQATT and SNEGSKA (reference sequence). The trim removed 4 bases at V and 10 bases at J, leaving 3 bases unmatched. The CDR3 sequence is CSATLAGAQYF. In DNA, the CDR3 is TGCAGTGCTACATTAGCGGGAGCGCAGTATTTT.

The chain couples TRBV15 to TRBJ1-1; D perhaps matches TRBD1 (6 bases). V lost 5 bases to trimming and J lost 0 bases, with 10 bases between them. The CDR3 is 14 amino acids. Germline CDR1 and CDR2: LNHNV and YYDKDF (reference sequence). For the CDR3, the DNA is TGTGCCACCAGCGGACAGATTTTGAACACTGAAGCTTTCTTT. Encoded protein: CATSGQILNTEAFF.

V gene TRBV30 combines with J gene TRBJ2-2; 9 bases agree with TRBD1. Germline trimming cut 1 base from V and 6 bases from J; bases unmatched to any gene: 3. CDR1 GTSNPN and CDR2 SVGIG come from the germline V gene (reference sequence). The CDR3 is 14 amino acids. The CDR3 nucleotides are TGTGCCTGGAGTGCAGGGACAGGGTCCGGGGAGCTGTTTTTT. Translated: CAWSAGTGSGELFF. The whole variable domain, filled in from reference TRBV30 and TRBJ2-2, reads SQTIHQWPATLVQPVGSPLSLECTVEGTSNPNLYWYRQAAGRGLQLLFYSVGIGQISSEVPQNLSASRPQDRQFILSSKKLLLSDSGFYLCAWSAGTGSGELFFGEGSRLTVL.

This chain joins TRBV11-2 and TRBJ1-1; possible D gene TRBD1, 5 bases. The CDR3 spans 13 residues. Germline-derived CDR1 and CDR2 are SGHAT and FQNNGV. V was shortened by 4 bases and J by 6 bases, with 12 bases between the two germline ends. In DNA form, the CDR3 reads TGTGCCAGCAGCTCCCCTAGACAGCCTGAAGCTTTCTTT. This gives the protein CASSSPRQPEAFF.

The chain links TRBV2 to TRBJ2-3; 8 bases map to TRBD1. This CDR3 spans 13 amino acids. J gave up 3 bases and V 4 bases, and 0 bases lay outside the gene matches. Per the germline V gene, CDR1 is SNHLY and CDR2 is FYNNEI. For the CDR3, the DNA is TGTGCCAGCAGTGGGACAGGGACAGATACGCAGTATTTT. Protein: CASSGTGTDTQYF.

Points on this clone: The sample carries other DNA sequences with the same CDR3. J is TRBJ2-2 and V is TRBV18, with D uncertain. Germline V gene sequence: CDR1 KGHSH, CDR2 LQKENI. The CDR3 is made up of 14 amino acids. Trimming left V 3 bases short and J 1 base short, with 6 bases between. As DNA, the CDR3 is TGTGCCAGCTCACCGCTCGGGAACACCGGGGAGCTGTTTTTT. Translation gives CASSPLGNTGELFF. The full variable domain, in which reference TRBV18 and TRBJ2-2 provide the parts outside the CDR3, is NAGVMQNPRHLVRRRGQEARLRCSPMKGHSHVYWYRQLPEEGLKFMVYLQKENIIDESGMPKERFSAEFPKEGPSILRIQQVVRGDSAAYFCASSPLGNTGELFFGEGSRLTVL.

The table lists this clone with a few counts. This rearrangement joins TRBV19 to TRBJ1-1; TRBD1 is a possible D gene (6 bases). This CDR3 has 12 amino acids. The germline V gene has CDR1 LNHDA and CDR2 SQIVND (reference sequence). Written as DNA, the CDR3 is TGTGGCTCGGACAGTCTGAACACTGAAGCTTTCTTT. This codes for CGSDSLNTEAFF. Drawing the rest from reference TRBV19 and TRBJ1-1, the complete variable domain is DGGITQSPKYLFRKEGQNVTLSCEQNLNHDAMYWYRQDPGQGLRLIYYSQIVNDFQKGDIAEGYSVSREKKESFPLTVTSAQKNPTAFYLCGSDSLNTEAFFGQGTRLTVV.